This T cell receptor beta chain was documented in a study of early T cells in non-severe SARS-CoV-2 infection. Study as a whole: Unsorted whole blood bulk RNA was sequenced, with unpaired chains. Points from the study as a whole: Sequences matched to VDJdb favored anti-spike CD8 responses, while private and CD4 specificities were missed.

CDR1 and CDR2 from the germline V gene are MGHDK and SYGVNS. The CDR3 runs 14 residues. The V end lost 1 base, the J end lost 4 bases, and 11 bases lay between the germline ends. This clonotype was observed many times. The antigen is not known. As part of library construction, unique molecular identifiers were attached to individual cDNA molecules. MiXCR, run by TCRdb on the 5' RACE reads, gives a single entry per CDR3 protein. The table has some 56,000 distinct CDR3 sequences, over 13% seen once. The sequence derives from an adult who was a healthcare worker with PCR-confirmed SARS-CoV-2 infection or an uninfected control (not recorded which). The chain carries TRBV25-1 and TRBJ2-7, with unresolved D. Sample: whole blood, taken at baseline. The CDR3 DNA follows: TGTGCCAGCAGTGAATCTCAGGCTAGGTACGAGCAGTACTTC. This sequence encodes CASSESQARYEQYF.